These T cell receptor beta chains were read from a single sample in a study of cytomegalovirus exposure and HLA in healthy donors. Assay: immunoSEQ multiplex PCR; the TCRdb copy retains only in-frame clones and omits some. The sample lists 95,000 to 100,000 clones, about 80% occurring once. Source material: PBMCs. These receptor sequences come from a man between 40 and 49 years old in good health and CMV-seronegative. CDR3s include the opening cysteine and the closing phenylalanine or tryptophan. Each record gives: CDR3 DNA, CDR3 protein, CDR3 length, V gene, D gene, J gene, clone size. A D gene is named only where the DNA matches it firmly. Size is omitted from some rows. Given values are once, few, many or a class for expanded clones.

DNA: TGTGCCAGCAGCTTGGCAGGGGCAGGTCAGCCCCAGCATTTT
CDR3: CASSLAGAGQPQHF
length: 14
V: TRBV5-4
D: NA
J: TRBJ1-5
size: NA

DNA: TGTGCCACCAGCAGAGATTTGGGGGGTACCTATGGCTACACCTTC
CDR3: CATSRDLGGTYGYTF
length: 15
V: TRBV15
D: NA
J: TRBJ1-2
size: NA

DNA: TGTGCCAGCAGCGTAGACAGATCCCTCTACGAGCAGTACTTC
CDR3: CASSVDRSLYEQYF
length: 14
V: TRBV7-9
D: NA
J: TRBJ2-7
size: few

DNA: TGTGCCAGCGGGGGGACCGGGGGTCGAGGCTACACCTTC
CDR3: CASGGTGGRGYTF
length: 13
V: TRBV5-4
D: NA
J: TRBJ1-2
size: NA

DNA: TGTGCCACCAGCAGAGGACAGCAAAATGAAAAACTGTTTTTT
CDR3: CATSRGQQNEKLFF
length: 14
V: TRBV15
D: NA
J: TRBJ1-4
size: few

DNA: TGTGCCAGCAGCTGGAATAGCGGGGGAGAGACCCAGTACTTC
CDR3: CASSWNSGGETQYF
length: 14
V: TRBV7-9
D: TRBD2
J: TRBJ2-5
size: NA

DNA: TGTGCCGCTAGTGGGTCCTCCTACAATGAGCAGTTCTTC
CDR3: CAASGSSYNEQFF
length: 13
V: TRBV5-4
D: NA
J: TRBJ2-1
size: few

DNA: TGTGCCAGCAGCCGGGTGGGGGGAGCCACCTTC
CDR3: CASSRVGGATF
length: 11
V: TRBV5-4
D: NA
J: TRBJ1-2
size: NA

DNA: TGTGCCAGCAGCTTAACCGGGGGGGGGCTATCCTATGGCTACACCTTC
CDR3: CASSLTGGGLSYGYTF
length: 16
V: TRBV7-3
D: NA
J: TRBJ1-2
size: NA

DNA: TGCAGTGCCTTGACAGGAAACACCATATATTTT
CDR3: CSALTGNTIYF
length: 11
V: TRBV20-1
D: NA
J: TRBJ1-3
size: large

DNA: TGTGCCAGCATTTGGACAGCTGATAGCAATCAGCCCCAGCATTTT
CDR3: CASIWTADSNQPQHF
length: 15
V: TRBV6-5
D: NA
J: TRBJ1-5
size: few

DNA: TGTGCCAGCAGTGTTATGCAGGGGAGACAAGAGACCCAGTACTTC
CDR3: CASSVMQGRQETQYF
length: 15
V: TRBV6-1
D: NA
J: TRBJ2-5
size: NA

DNA: TGTGCCAGCAGCTTGGGCGTCCTGAACACTGAAGCTTTCTTT
CDR3: CASSLGVLNTEAFF
length: 14
V: TRBV5-4
D: NA
J: TRBJ1-1
size: NA

DNA: TGCAGCGTGCAGTCCACTGAAGCTTTCTTT
CDR3: CSVQSTEAFF
length: 10
V: TRBV29-1
D: NA
J: TRBJ1-1
size: NA

DNA: TGTGCCAGCAGCCCATCCGGGTCGGGGGGTTCCCAAGATACGCAGTATTTT
CDR3: CASSPSGSGGSQDTQYF
length: 17
V: TRBV11-2
D: TRBD2
J: TRBJ2-3
size: NA

DNA: TGTGCCAGCAGCGCGGACAGGGGCGGCTACACCTTC
CDR3: CASSADRGGYTF
length: 12
V: TRBV6-4
D: TRBD1
J: TRBJ1-2
size: NA

DNA: TGCGCCAGCAGCTTGGGATCCGGGGGCAATCAGCCCCAGCATTTT
CDR3: CASSLGSGGNQPQHF
length: 15
V: TRBV5-1
D: NA
J: TRBJ1-5
size: few

DNA: TGCGCCAGCAGCCAAGATTCCACAGGAAGAAATGAAAAACTGTTTTTT
CDR3: CASSQDSTGRNEKLFF
length: 16
V: TRBV4-3
D: NA
J: TRBJ1-4
size: NA

DNA: TGCGCCAGCAGCGCACAGGGAAATACCGGGGAGCTGTTTTTT
CDR3: CASSAQGNTGELFF
length: 14
V: TRBV5-1
D: NA
J: TRBJ2-2
size: NA

DNA: TGTGCCTGGAGAGGCGGCATACAGAACACTGAAGCTTTCTTT
CDR3: CAWRGGIQNTEAFF
length: 14
V: TRBV30
D: NA
J: TRBJ1-1
size: NA

DNA: TGTGCCAGCAGCTTGGACAGGGGGTATGGCTACACCTTC
CDR3: CASSLDRGYGYTF
length: 13
V: TRBV7-2
D: TRBD1
J: TRBJ1-2
size: few

DNA: TGTGCCAGCAGCTTTTCGGGGAACTACAATGAGCAGTTCTTC
CDR3: CASSFSGNYNEQFF
length: 14
V: TRBV7-6
D: NA
J: TRBJ2-1
size: NA

DNA: TGTGCCAGCAGTTACTCGGAGTTTCCCACAGATACGCAGTATTTT
CDR3: CASSYSEFPTDTQYF
length: 15
V: TRBV6-5
D: NA
J: TRBJ2-3
size: NA

DNA: TGTGCCAGTAGTCAAAGACAGGGAGTAAGCACTGAAGCTTTCTTT
CDR3: CASSQRQGVSTEAFF
length: 15
V: TRBV19
D: TRBD1
J: TRBJ1-1
size: NA

DNA: TGTGCCAGCAGTTACAGTGCGGGGATCAATCAGCCCCAGCATTTT
CDR3: CASSYSAGINQPQHF
length: 15
V: TRBV6-4
D: NA
J: TRBJ1-5
size: few

DNA: TGCGCCAGCAGGGGTAAGGGGGCGAATCGTGATTCACCCCTCCACTTT
CDR3: CASRGKGANRDSPLHF
length: 16
V: TRBV5-1
D: TRBD1
J: TRBJ1-6
size: NA

DNA: TGCGCCAGCAGCTTGGGTTGGGGACAGAAGGACACTGAAGCTTTCTTT
CDR3: CASSLGWGQKDTEAFF
length: 16
V: TRBV5-1
D: TRBD1
J: TRBJ1-1
size: NA

DNA: TGTGCCAGCTCATCACAGGACAGTTACGCTGAAGCTTTCTTT
CDR3: CASSSQDSYAEAFF
length: 14
V: TRBV18
D: NA
J: TRBJ1-1
size: NA

DNA: TGTGCCAGCAGCTTAGAGGGACTAGCGGGGGACCCCTACAATGAGCAGTTCTTC
CDR3: CASSLEGLAGDPYNEQFF
length: 18
V: TRBV11-2
D: TRBD2
J: TRBJ2-1
size: NA

DNA: TGCAGCGCCACCGGGACTAGCGGGATTGGCTCCTACGAGCAGTACTTC
CDR3: CSATGTSGIGSYEQYF
length: 16
V: TRBV29-1
D: TRBD2
J: TRBJ2-7
size: NA

DNA: TGTGCCAGCAGCTTAGGACTGACGAATGAAAAACTGTTTTTT
CDR3: CASSLGLTNEKLFF
length: 14
V: TRBV7-9
D: NA
J: TRBJ1-4
size: few

DNA: TGTGCCAGCGCCTACCAGGGAACAAACACCATATATTTT
CDR3: CASAYQGTNTIYF
length: 13
V: TRBV5-6
D: NA
J: TRBJ1-3
size: few

DNA: TGTGCCAGCAGTTTCCCAGACAGGGCGGGCAACTATGGCTACACCTTC
CDR3: CASSFPDRAGNYGYTF
length: 16
V: TRBV27
D: TRBD1
J: TRBJ1-2
size: NA

DNA: TGTGCCAGCAGTTACTCCACCTCAGGAGAGCAGTTCTTC
CDR3: CASSYSTSGEQFF
length: 13
V: TRBV6-5
D: NA
J: TRBJ2-1
size: NA

DNA: TGTGCCTGGAATAACAGGGCCCAGTCCTACGAGCAGTACTTC
CDR3: CAWNNRAQSYEQYF
length: 14
V: TRBV30
D: NA
J: TRBJ2-7
size: NA

DNA: TGTGCCAGCAGCCCCTACAACACAGACGGGAACACTGAAGCTTTCTTT
CDR3: CASSPYNTDGNTEAFF
length: 16
V: TRBV12-1
D: NA
J: TRBJ1-1
size: NA

DNA: TGTGCCAGCACCCGACAGGGGGCGCTGAACGGGGAGCTGTTTTTT
CDR3: CASTRQGALNGELFF
length: 15
V: TRBV27
D: TRBD1
J: TRBJ2-2
size: NA

DNA: TGTGCCAGCGCCCAAACAGAGAACACTGAAGCTTTCTTT
CDR3: CASAQTENTEAFF
length: 13
V: TRBV11-3
D: NA
J: TRBJ1-1
size: NA

DNA: TGTGATGCCGATGCCGGGACAGCTTCTGGAAACACCATATATTTT
CDR3: CDADAGTASGNTIYF
length: 15
V: TRBV6-4
D: TRBD1
J: TRBJ1-3
size: few

DNA: TGTGCCAGGTCCCAGGTGTTTGATGGCTACACCTTC
CDR3: CARSQVFDGYTF
length: 12
V: TRBV2
D: NA
J: TRBJ1-2
size: NA

DNA: TGCGCCAGCAGCGTGGGCGGGGGCAACTACGAGCAGTACTTC
CDR3: CASSVGGGNYEQYF
length: 14
V: TRBV5-1
D: NA
J: TRBJ2-7
size: once

DNA: TGTGCCAGCAGCCAAGTAGGGACTAGACTGGGGCAGTACTTC
CDR3: CASSQVGTRLGQYF
length: 14
V: TRBV4-2
D: TRBD2
J: TRBJ2-7
size: NA

DNA: TGTGCCAGCAGTTTGTACAATCAGAGGGTGTATGGCTACACCTTC
CDR3: CASSLYNQRVYGYTF
length: 15
V: TRBV28
D: NA
J: TRBJ1-2
size: NA